Listed below are T cell receptor beta chains from one sample, sequenced in a study of blood T cell repertoires in COVID-19. The assay was immunoSEQ multiplex PCR, and TCRdb's table has in-frame clones only and misses some. The sample yields 250,000 or so clones, approximately 86% seen once. The specimen sequenced was PBMCs or T cells enriched from blood (not recorded which). All receptors derive from a woman under 30 who had recovered from COVID-19. CDR3s include the opening cysteine and the closing phenylalanine or tryptophan. Fields, in order: CDR3 protein, CDR3 DNA, clone size, D gene, V gene, J gene, CDR3 length. A D gene is named only where the DNA matches it firmly. Size is omitted from some rows. Given values are once, few, many or a class for expanded clones.

CDR3: CASGTGKERDTQYF
DNA: TGCGCCAGCGGGACAGGGAAGGAACGAGATACGCAGTATTTT
size: .
D: TRBD1
V: TRBV10-1
J: TRBJ2-3
length: 14

CDR3: CASSQVPGQGSYTF
DNA: TGCGCCAGCAGCCAGGTCCCGGGACAGGGAAGCTACACCTTC
size: .
D: TRBD1
V: TRBV4-3
J: TRBJ1-2
length: 14

CDR3: CASSLRKTGEVGYTF
DNA: TGTGCCAGCAGCCTGCGAAAGACAGGGGAAGTTGGCTACACCTTC
size: .
D: TRBD1
V: TRBV9
J: TRBJ1-2
length: 15

CDR3: CASSSDRLWATQYF
DNA: TGCGCCAGCAGCTCCGATCGGTTGTGGGCGACCCAGTACTTC
size: .
D: .
V: TRBV5-1
J: TRBJ2-5
length: 14

CDR3: CASNWHMGPSYEQYF
DNA: TGTGCCAGCAATTGGCACATGGGCCCTTCCTACGAGCAGTACTTC
size: few
D: .
V: TRBV27
J: TRBJ2-7
length: 15

CDR3: CASSSLTGNTEAFF
DNA: TGTGCCAGCAGCTCGCTGACAGGGAACACTGAAGCTTTCTTT
size: .
D: .
V: TRBV5-4
J: TRBJ1-1
length: 14

CDR3: CASSLSERIGYETQYF
DNA: TGTGCCAGCAGCCTCTCGGAGCGAATTGGGTATGAGACCCAGTACTTC
size: .
D: .
V: TRBV5-5
J: TRBJ2-5
length: 16

CDR3: CASSMGQGGYNEQFF
DNA: TGCGCCAGCAGCATGGGACAGGGAGGCTACAATGAGCAGTTCTTC
size: .
D: TRBD1
V: TRBV5-1
J: TRBJ2-1
length: 15

CDR3: CASSLDGGNSYNEQFF
DNA: TGTGCCAGCAGCTTGGATGGGGGGAACTCCTACAATGAGCAGTTCTTC
size: .
D: .
V: TRBV5-4
J: TRBJ2-1
length: 16

CDR3: CASSFGRSTDTQYF
DNA: TGTGCCAGCAGCTTCGGCAGGAGCACAGATACGCAGTATTTT
size: .
D: .
V: TRBV11-2
J: TRBJ2-3
length: 14

CDR3: CASSRLQGTEAFF
DNA: TGTGCCAGCAGCCGACTACAGGGTACTGAAGCTTTCTTT
size: .
D: .
V: TRBV3-1/TRBV3-2
J: TRBJ1-1
length: 13

CDR3: CASSIDRDWGAQHF
DNA: TGTGCCAGTAGTATTGACAGGGACTGGGGAGCCCAGCATTTT
size: few
D: TRBD1
V: TRBV19
J: TRBJ1-5
length: 14

CDR3: CASSLGLAGGPSNTGELFF
DNA: TGTGCCAGCAGCTTAGGGCTAGCGGGAGGGCCCTCGAACACCGGGGAGCTGTTTTTT
size: .
D: TRBD2
V: TRBV7-2
J: TRBJ2-2
length: 19

CDR3: CASRTSVYEQYF
DNA: TGTGCCAGCCGGACTAGCGTCTACGAGCAGTACTTC
size: once
D: TRBD2
V: TRBV28
J: TRBJ2-7
length: 12

CDR3: CAWSGDRGYGYTF
DNA: TGTGCCTGGAGTGGGGACAGGGGCTATGGCTACACCTTC
size: .
D: TRBD1
V: TRBV30
J: TRBJ1-2
length: 13

CDR3: CASTVTSGGLSYEQYF
DNA: TGTGCCAGCACGGTGACTAGCGGGGGCCTCTCCTACGAGCAGTACTTC
size: .
D: TRBD2
V: TRBV18
J: TRBJ2-7
length: 16

CDR3: CASSLNSAEQYF
DNA: TGTGCCAGCAGCTTAAACTCTGCAGAGCAGTACTTC
size: .
D: .
V: TRBV11-2
J: TRBJ2-7
length: 12

CDR3: CSVDRQGDPYEQYF
DNA: TGCAGCGTTGACCGACAGGGAGACCCTTACGAGCAGTACTTC
size: .
D: TRBD1
V: TRBV29-1
J: TRBJ2-7
length: 14

CDR3: CASSQGSSSGRAYEQYF
DNA: TGCGCCAGCAGCCAAGGTTCTAGCAGCGGGAGGGCCTACGAGCAGTACTTC
size: .
D: TRBD2
V: TRBV4-1
J: TRBJ2-7
length: 17

CDR3: CASSQEGYLAGELDTQYF
DNA: TGTGCCAGCAGCCAAGAGGGGTACCTAGCGGGAGAACTAGATACGCAGTATTTT
size: .
D: TRBD2
V: TRBV4-2
J: TRBJ2-3
length: 18

CDR3: CASSSGDRWDTGELFF
DNA: TGTGCCAGCAGCTCCGGGGACAGGTGGGACACCGGGGAGCTGTTTTTT
size: .
D: TRBD1
V: TRBV5-6
J: TRBJ2-2
length: 16

CDR3: CASSGGGVDSPLHF
DNA: TGTGCCAGCAGCGGTGGGGGCGTCGATTCACCCCTCCACTTT
size: .
D: .
V: TRBV11-3
J: TRBJ1-6
length: 14

CDR3: CASSDGTSGGAVTDTQYF
DNA: TGTGCCAGCAGCGACGGGACTAGCGGGGGGGCCGTGACAGATACGCAGTATTTT
size: .
D: TRBD2
V: TRBV9
J: TRBJ2-3
length: 18

CDR3: CASTLMAGEKLFF
DNA: TGCGCCAGCACCTTAATGGCGGGCGAAAAACTGTTTTTT
size: few
D: .
V: TRBV5-1
J: TRBJ1-4
length: 13

CDR3: CASSFGGFGSLHF
DNA: TGTGCCAGCAGTTTCGGGGGATTTGGGTCCCTCCACTTT
size: .
D: .
V: TRBV28
J: TRBJ1-6
length: 13

CDR3: CAISEFRTSGITDTQYF
DNA: TGTGCCATCAGTGAATTCCGGACTAGCGGGATCACAGATACGCAGTATTTT
size: .
D: TRBD2
V: TRBV10-3
J: TRBJ2-3
length: 17

CDR3: CASRLDPGVGYTF
DNA: TGTGCCAGCAGACTGGACCCGGGGGTGGGCTACACCTTC
size: .
D: .
V: TRBV6-5
J: TRBJ1-2
length: 13

CDR3: CASSRLAGGGTGELFF
DNA: TGTGCCAGCAGTCGACTAGCGGGAGGTGGCACCGGGGAGCTGTTTTTT
size: .
D: TRBD2
V: TRBV28
J: TRBJ2-2
length: 16

CDR3: CASRSPGQMNTEAFF
DNA: TGTGCCAGCAGGAGCCCGGGACAGATGAACACTGAAGCTTTCTTT
size: .
D: TRBD1
V: TRBV28
J: TRBJ1-1
length: 15

CDR3: CASSPPGQGYEQYF
DNA: TGTGCCAGCAGTCCGCCGGGACAGGGGTACGAGCAGTACTTC
size: few
D: TRBD1
V: TRBV2
J: TRBJ2-7
length: 14

CDR3: CASRLTGGGAGGVETQYF
DNA: TGTGCCAGCAGACTGACGGGCGGGGGGGCCGGCGGCGTAGAGACCCAGTACTTC
size: .
D: TRBD2
V: TRBV25-1
J: TRBJ2-5
length: 18

CDR3: CASSQGRGETQYF
DNA: TGTGCCAGCAGCCAGGGTCGCGGCGAGACCCAGTACTTC
size: .
D: .
V: TRBV3-1/TRBV3-2
J: TRBJ2-5
length: 13

CDR3: CASSLPYATGTALYEQYF
DNA: TGTGCCAGCAGTCTACCCTACGCAACCGGGACAGCGCTATACGAGCAGTACTTC
size: .
D: TRBD1
V: TRBV28
J: TRBJ2-7
length: 18

CDR3: CASSRARTGDPYEQYF
DNA: TGTGCCAGCAGTCGGGCCCGGACAGGAGACCCGTACGAGCAGTACTTC
size: few
D: TRBD1
V: TRBV7-9
J: TRBJ2-7
length: 16

CDR3: CASSLLSGRAGELFF
DNA: TGTGCCAGCAGCCTCCTTAGCGGGAGGGCCGGGGAGCTGTTTTTT
size: .
D: TRBD2
V: TRBV3-1/TRBV3-2
J: TRBJ2-2
length: 15

CDR3: CASSLAMAETQYF
DNA: TGTGCCAGCAGCTTGGCCATGGCCGAGACCCAGTACTTC
size: .
D: .
V: TRBV5-6
J: TRBJ2-5
length: 13